The rows below give T cell receptor beta chains drawn from one sample of a study of blood T cell repertoires in COVID-19. Measured with immunoSEQ multiplex PCR; TCRdb has only the in-frame clones, and not every one. The sample lists approximately 310,000 clones; more than 70% were seen once. The sample was peripheral blood. These receptors all stem from a woman in her 50s who had recovered from COVID-19. Both conserved end residues are part of each CDR3. D genes are given only for firm matches.

j_call v_call cdr3_length d_call cdr3_nt cdr3_aa
TRBJ1-5 TRBV2 15 . TGTGCCAGCAGTCGGAAAGACGTCGGGTACCAGCCCCAGCATTTT CASSRKDVGYQPQHF
TRBJ1-1 TRBV3-1/TRBV3-2 14 . TGTGCCAGCAGCCAAATGGGTCGGGGCACTGAAGCTTTCTTT CASSQMGRGTEAFF
TRBJ2-1 TRBV29-1 15 . TGCAGCGTTGATGTATCCAGGGTCAGACTTAATGAGCAGTTCTTC CSVDVSRVRLNEQFF
TRBJ2-5 TRBV27 13 TRBD2 TGTGCCAGCAGTTTTTGGGGGGGAGAGACCCAGTACTTC CASSFWGGETQYF
TRBJ2-7 TRBV24-1 15 . TGTGCCACCAGTGATGCAGGGTTATTATCCGGCGAGCAGTACTTC CATSDAGLLSGEQYF
TRBJ2-3 TRBV18 16 TRBD2 TGTGCCAGCTCACGGGTCACCGGGACTAGGGGAGATACGCAGTATTTT CASSRVTGTRGDTQYF
TRBJ2-3 TRBV27 17 TRBD2 TGTGCCAGCAGTTTACTATTAGCGGGGGGTTTTCGGGATACGCAGTATTTT CASSLLLAGGFRDTQYF
TRBJ2-1 TRBV6-2/TRBV6-3 18 . TGTGCCAGCAGTTACTCGGGATGGGGCAGGAGCTCCTACAATGAGCAGTTCTTC CASSYSGWGRSSYNEQFF
TRBJ2-7 TRBV7-2 13 . TGTGCCAGCAGCCCCACGACACCCCCCGGGCAGTACTTC CASSPTTPPGQYF
TRBJ1-2 TRBV28 17 TRBD1 TGTGCCAGCAGTGCATTGGGCCGGAGGGGGCTAGTCCCTGGCTACACCTTC CASSALGRRGLVPGYTF
TRBJ2-3 TRBV4-3 16 TRBD2 TGCGCCAGCAGCCACAGGACTAGCGGCAGCACAGATACGCAGTATTTT CASSHRTSGSTDTQYF
TRBJ1-1 TRBV20-1 10 TRBD1 TGCAGTGAAAACAGGGGGCGCTTTTTCTTT CSENRGRFFF
TRBJ2-7 TRBV18 15 TRBD1 TGTGCCAGCTCACCACCGGGACAGCTAACCTACGAGCAGTACTTC CASSPPGQLTYEQYF